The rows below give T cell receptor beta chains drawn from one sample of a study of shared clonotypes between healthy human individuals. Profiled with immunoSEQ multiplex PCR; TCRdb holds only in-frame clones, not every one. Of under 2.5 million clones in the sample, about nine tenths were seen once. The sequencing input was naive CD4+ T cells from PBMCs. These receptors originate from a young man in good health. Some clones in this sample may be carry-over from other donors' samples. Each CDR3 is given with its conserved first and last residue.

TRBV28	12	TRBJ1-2	CASSSGLPHYTF
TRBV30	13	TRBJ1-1	CARQGQMNTEAFF
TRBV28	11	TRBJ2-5	CASSLAETQYF
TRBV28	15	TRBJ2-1	CASRPGGGGYNEQFF
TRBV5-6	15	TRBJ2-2	CASSTGAKRTGELFF
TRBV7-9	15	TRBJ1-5	CASSLVDGNNQPQHF
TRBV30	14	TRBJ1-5	CAWSRTASNQPQHF
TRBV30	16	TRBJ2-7	CAWSGALGRGRHEQYF
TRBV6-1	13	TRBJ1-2	CASSAGQGRGYTF
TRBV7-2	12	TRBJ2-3	CASSSPWDTQYF
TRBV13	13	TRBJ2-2	CASGAHGTGELFF
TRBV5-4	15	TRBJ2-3	CASSIGQVFGDTQYF
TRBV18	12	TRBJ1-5	CASSPGDQPQHF
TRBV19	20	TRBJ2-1	CASSIGGASGRKASYNEQFF
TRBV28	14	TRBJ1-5	CASKMTVSNQPQHF
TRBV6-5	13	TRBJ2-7	CASSRTSGYEQYF
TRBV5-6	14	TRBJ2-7	CASSFYSGAGEQYF
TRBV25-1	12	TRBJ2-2	CATGSGSGELFF
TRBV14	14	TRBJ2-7	CASSQDWGSYEQYF
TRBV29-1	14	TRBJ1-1	CSVRAPLMNTEAFF
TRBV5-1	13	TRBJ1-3	CASSPNIGNTIYF
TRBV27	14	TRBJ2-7	CASSLLGGGDEQYF
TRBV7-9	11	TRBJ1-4	CASSLREKLFF
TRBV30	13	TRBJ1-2	CAWTTGGNYGYTF
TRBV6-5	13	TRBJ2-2	CASSYEDTGELFF
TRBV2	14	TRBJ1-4	CASSEPQGYEKLFF
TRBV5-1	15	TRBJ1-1	CASSLAGPGDTEAFF
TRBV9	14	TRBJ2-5	CASSAEGQKETQYF
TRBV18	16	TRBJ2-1	CASSPRVRDSYNEQFF
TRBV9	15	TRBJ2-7	CASSASGTGTYEQYF
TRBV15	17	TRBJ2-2	CATSSLGGTTITGELFF
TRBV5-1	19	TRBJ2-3	CASSYLGLAGGLPADTQYF
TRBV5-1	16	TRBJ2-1	CASRLIPSGSSGEQFF
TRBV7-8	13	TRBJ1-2	CASSLPGLYGYTF
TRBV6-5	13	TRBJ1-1	CASRNRGLPEAFF
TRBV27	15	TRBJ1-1	CASTSAGGGNTEAFF
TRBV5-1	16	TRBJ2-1	CASSPRGRDTYNEQFF
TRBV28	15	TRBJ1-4	CASSPGTSLNEKLFF
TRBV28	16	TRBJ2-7	CASSFTGTGGPYEQYF
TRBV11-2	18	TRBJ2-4	CASSSDRTAQRTLDIQYF
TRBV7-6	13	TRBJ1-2	CASGGMGQDGYTF
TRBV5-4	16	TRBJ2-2	CASSTSGSSATGELFF
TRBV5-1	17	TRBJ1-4	CASSPMDRGRMYEKLFF
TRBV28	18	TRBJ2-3	CASSRSWGLAGATDTQYF
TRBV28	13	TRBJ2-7	CASSLRQAYEQYF
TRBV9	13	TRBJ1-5	CASSRTGVQPQHF
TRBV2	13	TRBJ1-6	CASSEVQGHPLHF
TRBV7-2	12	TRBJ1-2	CASSFLGRGYTF
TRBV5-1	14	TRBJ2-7	CASSLGAGVNEQYF
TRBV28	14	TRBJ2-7	CATKVAGGRYEQYF
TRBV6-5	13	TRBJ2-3	CASSHPDLGTQYF
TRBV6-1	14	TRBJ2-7	CASSLGLGSYEQYF
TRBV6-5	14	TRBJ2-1	CASSYSMVTGFMFF
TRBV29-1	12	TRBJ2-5	CSVEGGSETQYF
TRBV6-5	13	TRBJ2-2	CASSYSPQRELFF
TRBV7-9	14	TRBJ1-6	CASKEGEDNSPLHF
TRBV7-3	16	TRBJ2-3	CASSLNVGGVADTQYF
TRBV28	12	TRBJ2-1	CAIERRGGGQFF
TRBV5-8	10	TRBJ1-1	CASSQTEAFF
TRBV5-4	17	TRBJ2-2	CASSKGLAGEVPGELFF